A single sample is the source of the 26 T cell receptor beta chains below, sequenced in a study of T cell responses to AZD1222 COVID-19 vaccine. Only in-frame clones appear in the TCRdb table, and some are missing; sequencing was by immunoSEQ multiplex PCR. Among 100,000 to 150,000 clones listed, about 87% were seen once. The material was peripheral blood, obtained on day 0 of AZD1222 vaccination. The receptors here all came from an adult in good health.

The rearrangement joins TRBV12-3 or TRBV12-4 to TRBJ1-5; D unclear. Trimming left V 5 bases short and J 3 bases short, with 8 bases between. The CDR3 has 13 residues. The CDR3 DNA sequence: TGTGCCAGCAGTGCCCGAAACAATCAGCCCCAGCATTTT. Translating it yields CASSARNNQPQHF.

The gene calls are TRBV29-1 and TRBJ1-1; weak D call: TRBD1 (6 bases). This CDR3 is built from 13 residues. The ends were cut back, 1 base at V and 11 bases at J, with 17 bases in the middle. The germline CDR1 and CDR2 sequences are SQVTM and ANQGSEA. Written as DNA, the CDR3 is TGCAGCGTTGAAGTGGCGACAGGCTCGAAGGCTTTCTTT. It translates to CSVEVATGSKAFF. Based on the CDR3 plus reference TRBV29-1 and TRBJ1-1, the full variable domain is SAVISQKPSRDICQRGTSLTIQCQVDSQVTMMFWYRQQPGQSLTLIATANQGSEATYESGFVIDKFPISRPNLTFSTLTVSNMSPEDSSIYLCSVEVATGSKAFFGQGTRLTVV.

The chain carries TRBV5-1 and TRBJ2-2; 10 bases map to TRBD1. CDR1 and CDR2 (germline): SGHRS, YFSETQ. V trimming: 0 bases; J trimming: 0 bases; junction bases outside the gene matches: 5. The CDR3 runs to 18 residues. In DNA, the CDR3 is TGCGCCAGCAGCTTGGTGACAGGGGGCTACGCGAACACCGGGGAGCTGTTTTTT. Amino acid sequence: CASSLVTGGYANTGELFF.

This sequence joins TRBV30 and TRBJ2-5, with unresolved D. Germline assignment: CDR1 GTSNPN and CDR2 SVGIG (reference sequence). The V end lost 0 bases, the J end lost 2 bases, and 7 bases lay between the germline ends. The CDR3 is 13 residues long. The CDR3 bases are TGTGCCTGGAGTGTACTGGTACAAGAGACCCAGTACTTC. It translates to CAWSVLVQETQYF.

The J gene is TRBJ2-1, the V gene TRBV20-1, with 7 bases matching TRBD1. CDR3 length equals 13 residues. After removal of 3 bases from V and 7 bases from J, the junction contained 6 bases not matched to a gene. CDR1 is DFQATT, CDR2 SNEGSKA, per germline (reference sequence). CDR3 loop: CSASKGARNEQFF. The DNA of the CDR3 is TGCAGTGCTAGTAAGGGGGCGAGGAATGAGCAGTTCTTC.

The chain recombines TRBV5-8 with TRBJ1-2; a possible D gene is TRBD1 (6 bases). CDR3 length: 14 residues. Germline values: CDR1 SGHTS, CDR2 YDEGEE. Trimming took off 5 bases at V and 6 bases at J, with 17 bases between the two ends. The CDR3 spells CASSPTPQGNGYTF. The DNA of the CDR3 is TGTGCCAGCAGTCCAACACCACAGGGAAATGGCTACACCTTC. Full variable domain (missing parts from reference TRBV5-8 and TRBJ1-2): EAGVTQSPTHLIKTRGQQATLRCSPISGHTSVYWYQQALGLGLQFLLWYDEGEERNRGNFPPRFSGRQFPNYSSELNVNALELEDSALYLCASSPTPQGNGYTFGSGTRLTVV.

This clone was recorded only once. The rearrangement links TRBV7-9 to TRBJ1-4; tentatively, D is TRBD1 (5 bases). The V gene lost 5 bases and the J gene lost 3 bases, with 13 bases spanning the gap. Germline V lookup: CDR1 SEHNR, CDR2 FQNEAQ (reference sequence). This CDR3 spans 15 amino acids. This chain's CDR3 is CASSPSWGPNEKLFF. The CDR3 region has the DNA TGTGCCAGCAGCCCGTCGTGGGGACCTAATGAAAAACTGTTTTTT.

The chain uses TRBV6-6 and TRBJ2-7, with 10 bases identical to TRBD1. CDR3 length: 15 amino acids. V lost 6 bases to trimming and J lost 0 bases; unmatched junction nucleotides: 5. The germline gives CDR1 MNHNY, CDR2 SVGAGI (reference sequence). The DNA of the CDR3 is TGTGCCAGCAGCAGACAGGGGGCAAGCTCCTACGAGCAGTACTTC. This encodes CASSRQGASSYEQYF.

In its sample, this clone was seen a few times. The same CDR3 also results from other DNA sequences found in this sample. This chain links TRBV24-1 with TRBJ1-4, with 9 bases fitting TRBD1. Germline values: CDR1 KGHDR, CDR2 SFDVKD. J was trimmed by 7 bases and V by 5 bases; bases with no gene match: 7. This CDR3 region has 15 residues. CDR3 sequence: CATSAQTGGAEKLFF. The CDR3 DNA reads TGTGCCACCAGTGCTCAGACAGGGGGGGCTGAAAAACTGTTTTTT.

The CDR3 region is CASSLDPPYGYTF. The DNA for the CDR3 is TGTGCCAGCAGTTTAGATCCTCCCTATGGCTACACCTTC. The genes are TRBV28 and TRBJ1-2; D is undetermined. The CDR3 is made up of 13 amino acids. Trimming removed 2 bases at V and 4 bases at J, with 8 bases between. Germline lookup yields CDR1 MDHEN and CDR2 SYDVKM.

This clone was seen only a few times. The gene calls are TRBV4-1 and TRBJ1-1; TRBD1 agrees at 8 bases. J gave up 2 bases and V 3 bases, and 8 bases lay outside the gene matches. Germline-derived CDR1 and CDR2 are MGHRA and YSYEKL. CDR3 length equals 16 residues. CDR3 DNA: TGCGCCAGCAGCCAGGTAGGACAGGGATTAAACACTGAAGCTTTCTTT. Its protein is CASSQVGQGLNTEAFF.

This rearrangement joins TRBV7-9 to TRBJ1-2, with a possible D match to TRBD1 (5 bases). The CDR3 covers 12 residues. V was pared by 6 bases and J by 5 bases, with 10 bases between. Per the germline V gene, CDR1 is SEHNR and CDR2 is FQNEAQ (reference sequence). CDR3 region: CASRPGGYGYTF. DNA for the CDR3: TGTGCCAGCAGGCCGGGGGGGTATGGCTACACCTTC.

This chain connects TRBV27 to TRBJ1-4, with D possibly being TRBD1 (5 bases). The V end was cut by 5 bases, the J end by 4 bases, with 17 bases between. CDR1 and CDR2 (germline): MNHEY, SMNVEV (reference sequence). CDR3 length: 16 residues. CDR3 in DNA: TGTGCCAGCAGTCTCCGGGGGGTCCCGCTTAATGAAAAACTGTTTTTT. Protein sequence: CASSLRGVPLNEKLFF.

This chain joins TRBV7-9 and TRBJ1-2, with a weak D call TRBD1 (6 bases). The V gene's germline CDR1 is SEHNR and CDR2 FQNEAQ (reference sequence). This CDR3 is 15 amino acids long. The V end lost 5 bases, the J end lost 2 bases, and 15 bases lay between the germline ends. The CDR3 sequence: CASSPQSGGNYGYTF. The CDR3, as DNA: TGTGCCAGCAGCCCCCAAAGCGGGGGCAACTATGGCTACACCTTC.

V is TRBV30 and J is TRBJ1-3; 7 positions match TRBD1. The V segment lost 3 bases and the J segment 1 base; nucleotides outside the gene matches: 0. Germline assignment: CDR1 GTSNPN and CDR2 SVGIG (reference sequence). The CDR3 length is 13 residues. CDR3 sequence reads: CAWSRGSGNTIYF. CDR3 nucleotide sequence: TGTGCCTGGAGCAGGGGGTCTGGAAACACCATATATTTT.

The chain links TRBV7-8 to TRBJ1-5, with D possibly being TRBD1 (5 bases). There are 14 residues in the CDR3. Germline CDR1 SGHVS, CDR2 FQNEAQ. With 0 bases removed from V and 2 bases from J, the gap between germline ends came to 5 bases. CDR3 protein: CASSLAGGNQPQHF. The CDR3 DNA reads as TGTGCCAGCAGCTTAGCGGGGGGCAATCAGCCCCAGCATTTT.

Written as DNA, the CDR3 is TGTGCCACCAGCAGAGACGGCAGGGGATCAACTGAAGCTTTCTTT. The encoded protein is CATSRDGRGSTEAFF. V gene TRBV15 combines with J gene TRBJ1-1, with D tentatively TRBD1 (6 bases). CDR1 and CDR2 from the germline V gene are LNHNV and YYDKDF (reference sequence). Trimming removed 0 bases from V and 5 bases from J, with 13 bases in between. The CDR3 consists of 15 residues.

The chain is built from TRBV18 and TRBJ2-7; possibly TRBD1 for D (5 bases). Trimming took off 4 bases at V and 0 bases at J, with 16 bases between the two ends. The germline CDR1 and CDR2 sequences are KGHSH and LQKENI. The length of the CDR3 is 16 residues. DNA of the CDR3: TGTGCCAGCTCACTATCATATTCACAGGACTCCTACGAGCAGTACTTC. Protein product: CASSLSYSQDSYEQYF. Drawing the rest from reference TRBV18 and TRBJ2-7, the complete variable domain is NAGVMQNPRHLVRRRGQEARLRCSPMKGHSHVYWYRQLPEEGLKFMVYLQKENIIDESGMPKERFSAEFPKEGPSILRIQQVVRGDSAAYFCASSLSYSQDSYEQYFGPGTRLTVT.

The chain couples TRBV27 to TRBJ2-7; TRBD2 matches 9 bases. The CDR3 spans 14 residues. V lost 3 bases and J lost 2; bases outside the gene matches: 2. Germline loops: CDR1 MNHEY, CDR2 SMNVEV (reference sequence). The CDR3: CASSFLAGPYEQYF. CDR3 coding DNA: TGTGCCAGCAGTTTTCTAGCGGGACCCTACGAGCAGTACTTC.

This clone was found once. The chain joins TRBV30 to TRBJ1-5, with D maybe TRBD1 (5 bases). Per the germline V gene, CDR1 is GTSNPN and CDR2 is SVGIG (reference sequence). The CDR3 loop spans 14 amino acids. V gave up 0 bases and J gave up 5 bases, with 11 bases separating them. CDR3 sequence (DNA): TGTGCCTGGAGTGTAAGTCTGGGGGATCAGCCCCAGCATTTT. Translating it yields CAWSVSLGDQPQHF.

The chain combines TRBV6-4 with TRBJ2-2, with 7 bases that match TRBD1. V lost 6 bases to trimming and J lost 4 bases; unmatched junction nucleotides: 20. From germline, CDR1 is MRHNA and CDR2 SNTAGT. CDR3 length: 19 residues. In DNA form, the CDR3 reads TGTGCCAGCAGGCTAGGGGCGGTAACAGGGGAACGAGGCACCGGGGAGCTGTTTTTT. This translates into CASRLGAVTGERGTGELFF.

This clone has only a few counts. The chain employs TRBV4-2 and TRBJ2-2, with unresolved D. V lost 4 bases and J 6 bases, leaving 6 bases between the germline ends. There are 12 residues in the CDR3. Germline assignment: CDR1 LGHNA and CDR2 YNFKEQ. The CDR3 here is CASSLLSGELFF. For the CDR3, the DNA is TGTGCCAGCAGCCTCTTATCCGGGGAGCTGTTTTTT.

The chain couples TRBV15 to TRBJ1-2; D is perhaps TRBD1 (5 bases). CDR1 is LNHNV, CDR2 YYDKDF, per germline (reference sequence). The CDR3 has 13 residues. The V gene lost 6 bases and the J gene lost 1 base, with 9 bases spanning the gap. CDR3 in DNA: TGTGCCACCAGGGGACCGAGTAACTATGGCTACACCTTC. Protein sequence: CATRGPSNYGYTF.

This clone was detected many times. The V gene is TRBV4-3, the J gene TRBJ2-7; 10 bases match TRBD1. Germline values: CDR1 LGHNA, CDR2 YSLEER. The CDR3 extends over 15 amino acids. The trim removed 1 base at V and 2 bases at J, leaving 2 bases unmatched. The CDR3 spells CASSQGQGAPYEQYF. Written as DNA, the CDR3 is TGCGCCAGCAGCCAAGGACAGGGGGCACCCTACGAGCAGTACTTC.

The chain is built from TRBV10-3 and TRBJ1-2; D not resolved. The CDR3 consists of 14 residues. Germline V gives CDR1 ENHRY, CDR2 SYGVKD. V shed 8 bases and J shed 4 bases, with 17 bases lying between them. CDR3 protein: CAIPPQETLYGYTF. CDR3 nucleotides: TGTGCCATCCCCCCCCAGGAAACACTCTATGGCTACACCTTC.

J is TRBJ1-2 and V is TRBV3-1 (or the pseudogene TRBV3-2); TRBD1 is a possible D gene (6 bases). Deletions cut 0 bases from V and 8 bases from J, with 19 bases between. The CDR3 sequence is 16 residues long. CDR1 is LGHDT, CDR2 YNNKEL, per germline (reference sequence). CDR3 region: CASSQEGGRAKAGYTF. CDR3 DNA: TGTGCCAGCAGCCAAGAGGGGGGCAGGGCCAAAGCAGGCTACACCTTC.